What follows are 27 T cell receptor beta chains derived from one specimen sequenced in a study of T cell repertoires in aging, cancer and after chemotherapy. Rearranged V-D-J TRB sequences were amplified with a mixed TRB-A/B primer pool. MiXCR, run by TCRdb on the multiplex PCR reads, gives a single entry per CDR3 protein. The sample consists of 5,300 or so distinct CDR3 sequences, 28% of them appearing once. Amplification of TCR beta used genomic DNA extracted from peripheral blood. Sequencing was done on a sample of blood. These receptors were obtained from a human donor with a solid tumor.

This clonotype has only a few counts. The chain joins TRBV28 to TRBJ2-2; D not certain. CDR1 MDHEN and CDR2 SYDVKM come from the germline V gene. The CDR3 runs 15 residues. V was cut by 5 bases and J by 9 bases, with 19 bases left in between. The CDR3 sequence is CASSPRWSLKWELFF. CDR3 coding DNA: TGTGCCAGCAGTCCCCGATGGTCCCTAAAGTGGGAGCTGTTTTTT. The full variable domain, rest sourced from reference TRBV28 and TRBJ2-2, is DVKVTQSSRYLVKRTGEKVFLECVQDMDHENMFWYRQDPGLGLRLIYFSYDVKMKEKGDIPEGYSVSREKKERFSLILESASTNQTSMYLCASSPRWSLKWELFFGEGSRLTVL.

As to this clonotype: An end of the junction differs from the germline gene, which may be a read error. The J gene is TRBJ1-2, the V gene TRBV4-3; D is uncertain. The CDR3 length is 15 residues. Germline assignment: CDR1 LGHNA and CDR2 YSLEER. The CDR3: CASSQDEIEGRGYTF. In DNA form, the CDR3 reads TGTGCCAGCAGCCAAGATGAAATAGAGGGCAGGGGCTACACCTTC.

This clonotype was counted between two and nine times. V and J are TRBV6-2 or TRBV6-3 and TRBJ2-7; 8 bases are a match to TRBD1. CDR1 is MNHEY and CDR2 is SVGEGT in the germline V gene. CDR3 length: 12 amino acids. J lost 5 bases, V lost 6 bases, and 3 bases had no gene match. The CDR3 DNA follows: TGTGCCAGCAGGGACAGGGCCAACGAGCAGTACTTC. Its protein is CASRDRANEQYF.

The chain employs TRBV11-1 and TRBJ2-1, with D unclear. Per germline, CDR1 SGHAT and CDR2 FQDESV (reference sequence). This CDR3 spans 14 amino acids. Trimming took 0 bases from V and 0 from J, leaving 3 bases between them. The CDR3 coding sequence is TGTGCCAGCAGCTTAGCGGGCTCCTACAATGAGCAGTTCTTC. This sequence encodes CASSLAGSYNEQFF.

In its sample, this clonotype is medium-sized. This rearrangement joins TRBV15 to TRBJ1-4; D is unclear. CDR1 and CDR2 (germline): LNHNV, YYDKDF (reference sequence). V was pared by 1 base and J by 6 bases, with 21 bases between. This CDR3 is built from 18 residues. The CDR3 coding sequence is TGTGCCACCAGCAGAGCTAATATCCGGGAGGGCGGCGATGAAAAACTGTTTTTT. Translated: CATSRANIREGGDEKLFF.

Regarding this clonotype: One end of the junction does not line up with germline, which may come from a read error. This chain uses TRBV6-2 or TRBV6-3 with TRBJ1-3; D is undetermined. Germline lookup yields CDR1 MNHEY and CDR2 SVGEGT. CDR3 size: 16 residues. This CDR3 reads CDSSYLRTASGNTIYF. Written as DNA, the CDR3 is TGTGACAGCAGTTACCTTAGGACTGCCTCTGGAAACACCATATATTTT.

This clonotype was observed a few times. In nucleotides, the CDR3 is TGTGCCAGCAGTTATAGGGGACAGGGAACCTACGAGCAGTACTTC. Translated: CASSYRGQGTYEQYF. The rearrangement joins TRBV6-5 to TRBJ2-7; 9 nucleotides match TRBD1. Germline V lookup: CDR1 MNHEY, CDR2 SVGAGI. J gave up 2 bases and V 3 bases, and 5 bases lay outside the gene matches. The CDR3 contains 15 residues.

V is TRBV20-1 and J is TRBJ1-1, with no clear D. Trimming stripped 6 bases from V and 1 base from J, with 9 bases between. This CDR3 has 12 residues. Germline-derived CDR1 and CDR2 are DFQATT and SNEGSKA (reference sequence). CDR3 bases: TGCAGTGCCCCTCCTGCGAACACTGAAGCTTTCTTT. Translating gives CSAPPANTEAFF.

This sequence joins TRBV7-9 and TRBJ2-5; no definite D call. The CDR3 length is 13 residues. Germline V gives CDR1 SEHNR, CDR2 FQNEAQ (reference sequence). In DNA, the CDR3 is TGTGCGATCGACTCCTCGGCCCAAGAGACCCAGTACTTC. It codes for CAIDSSAQETQYF.

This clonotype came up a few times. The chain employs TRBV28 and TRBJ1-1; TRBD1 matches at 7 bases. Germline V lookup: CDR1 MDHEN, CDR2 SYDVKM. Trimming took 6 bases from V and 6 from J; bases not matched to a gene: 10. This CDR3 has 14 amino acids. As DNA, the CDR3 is TGTGCCAGCAGCTCCGGACAGGAGATACCTGAAGCTTTCTTT. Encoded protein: CASSSGQEIPEAFF.

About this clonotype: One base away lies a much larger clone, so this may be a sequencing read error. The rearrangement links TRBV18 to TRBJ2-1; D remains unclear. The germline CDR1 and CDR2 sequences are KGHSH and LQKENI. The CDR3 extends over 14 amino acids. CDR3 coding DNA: TGTGCCAGCTCCCCGCAAACCCCCCCCGATGATCAGTTCTTC. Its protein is CASSPQTPPDDQFF.

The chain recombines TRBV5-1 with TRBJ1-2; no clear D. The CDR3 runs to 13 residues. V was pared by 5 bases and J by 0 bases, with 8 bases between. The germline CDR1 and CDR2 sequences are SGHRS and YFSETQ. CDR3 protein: CASSPTSNYGYTF. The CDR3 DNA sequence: TGCGCCAGCAGTCCTACATCTAACTATGGCTACACCTTC.

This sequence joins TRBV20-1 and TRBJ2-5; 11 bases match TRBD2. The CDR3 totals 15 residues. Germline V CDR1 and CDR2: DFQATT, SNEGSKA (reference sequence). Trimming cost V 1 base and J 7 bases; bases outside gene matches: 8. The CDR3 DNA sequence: TGCAGTGCTAGAGGATCCACTAGCGGGGGCCGGACCCAGTACTTC. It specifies CSARGSTSGGRTQYF.

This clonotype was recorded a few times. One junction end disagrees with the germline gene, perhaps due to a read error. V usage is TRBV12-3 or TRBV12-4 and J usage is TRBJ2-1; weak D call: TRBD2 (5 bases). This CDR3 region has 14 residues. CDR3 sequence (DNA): TGTGCCAGCAGCTTAGGGCTAGCAGGCGATGAGCAGTTCTTC. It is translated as CASSLGLAGDEQFF.

CDR3 region: CASSQPRQKMNTEAFF. The CDR3, as DNA: TGTGCCAGCAGCCAACCGAGACAGAAGATGAACACTGAAGCTTTCTTT. This rearrangement joins TRBV11-2 to TRBJ1-1, with a weak D call TRBD1 (5 bases). The germline V gene encodes CDR1 SGHAT and CDR2 FQNNGV. CDR3 length equals 16 residues. Trimming stripped 5 bases from V and 0 bases from J, with 16 bases between. The whole variable domain, filled in from reference TRBV11-2 and TRBJ1-1, reads EAGVAQSPRYKIIEKRQSVAFWCNPISGHATLYWYQQILGQGPKLLIQFQNNGVVDDSQLPKDRFSAERLKGVDSTLKIQPAKLEDSAVYLCASSQPRQKMNTEAFFGQGTRLTVV.

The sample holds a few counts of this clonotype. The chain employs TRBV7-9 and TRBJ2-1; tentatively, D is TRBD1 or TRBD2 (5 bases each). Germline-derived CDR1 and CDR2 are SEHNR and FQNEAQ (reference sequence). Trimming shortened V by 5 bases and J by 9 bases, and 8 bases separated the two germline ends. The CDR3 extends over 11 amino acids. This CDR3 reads CASSQGTEQFF. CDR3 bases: TGTGCCAGCAGCCAAGGGACTGAGCAGTTCTTC.

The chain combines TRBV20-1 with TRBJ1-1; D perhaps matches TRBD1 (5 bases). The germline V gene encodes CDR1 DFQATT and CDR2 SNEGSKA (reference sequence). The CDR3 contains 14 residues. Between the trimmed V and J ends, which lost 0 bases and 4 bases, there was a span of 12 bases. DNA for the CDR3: TGCAGTGCTAGAGATCGGGGGGTCGGCACTGAAGCTTTCTTT. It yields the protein CSARDRGVGTEAFF.

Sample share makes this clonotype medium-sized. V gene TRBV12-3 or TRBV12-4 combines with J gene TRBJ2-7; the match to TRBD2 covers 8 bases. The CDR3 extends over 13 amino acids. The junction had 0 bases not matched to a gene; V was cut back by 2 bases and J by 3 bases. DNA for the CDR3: TGTGCCAGCAGTTTAAGCGGGAGCTACGAGCAGTACTTC. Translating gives CASSLSGSYEQYF.

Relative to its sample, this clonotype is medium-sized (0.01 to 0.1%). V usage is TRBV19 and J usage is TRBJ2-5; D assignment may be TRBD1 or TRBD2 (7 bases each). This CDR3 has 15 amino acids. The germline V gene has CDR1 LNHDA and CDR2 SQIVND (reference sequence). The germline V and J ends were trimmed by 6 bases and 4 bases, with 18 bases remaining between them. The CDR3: CASRKEAGGVETQYF. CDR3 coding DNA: TGTGCCAGTAGAAAGGAGGCAGGGGGGGTAGAGACCCAGTACTTC. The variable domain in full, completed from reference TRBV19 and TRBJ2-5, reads DGGITQSPKYLFRKEGQNVTLSCEQNLNHDAMYWYRQDPGQGLRLIYYSQIVNDFQKGDIAEGYSVSREKKESFPLTVTSAQKNPTAFYLCASRKEAGGVETQYFGPGTRLLVL.

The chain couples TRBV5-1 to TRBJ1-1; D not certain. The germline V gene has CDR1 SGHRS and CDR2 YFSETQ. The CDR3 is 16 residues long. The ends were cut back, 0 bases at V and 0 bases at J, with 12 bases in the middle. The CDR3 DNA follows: TGCGCCAGCAGCTTGGCCCAGGACGGAATGAACACTGAAGCTTTCTTT. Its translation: CASSLAQDGMNTEAFF.

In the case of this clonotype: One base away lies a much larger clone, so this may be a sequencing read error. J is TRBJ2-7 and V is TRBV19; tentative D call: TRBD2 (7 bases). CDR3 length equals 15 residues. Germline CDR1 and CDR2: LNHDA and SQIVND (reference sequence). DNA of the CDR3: TGTGCCAGTAGTATCAGGGGTGGAAGGGACTACGAGCATTACTTC. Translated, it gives CASSIRGGRDYEHYF.

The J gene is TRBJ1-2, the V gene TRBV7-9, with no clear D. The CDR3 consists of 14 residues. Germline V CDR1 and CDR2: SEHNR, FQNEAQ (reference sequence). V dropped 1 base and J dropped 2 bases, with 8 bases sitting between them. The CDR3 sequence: CASSLGLLNYGYTF. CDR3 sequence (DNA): TGTGCCAGCAGCTTAGGTCTCCTCAACTATGGCTACACCTTC.

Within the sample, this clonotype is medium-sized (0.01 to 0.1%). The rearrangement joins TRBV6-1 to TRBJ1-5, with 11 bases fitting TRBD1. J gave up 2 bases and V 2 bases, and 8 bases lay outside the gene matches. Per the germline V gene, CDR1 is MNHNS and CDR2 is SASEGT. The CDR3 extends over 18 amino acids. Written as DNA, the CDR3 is TGTGCCAGCAGTGAATGGTGGACAGGGGGCGCAGGCAATCAGCCCCAGCATTTT. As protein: CASSEWWTGGAGNQPQHF.

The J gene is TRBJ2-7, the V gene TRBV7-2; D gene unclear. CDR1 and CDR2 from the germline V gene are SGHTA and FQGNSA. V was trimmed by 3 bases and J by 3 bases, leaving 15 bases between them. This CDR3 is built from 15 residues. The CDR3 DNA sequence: TGTGCCAGCAGCTTTGCGGCTAGTCGTTACTACGAGCAGTACTTC. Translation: CASSFAASRYYEQYF. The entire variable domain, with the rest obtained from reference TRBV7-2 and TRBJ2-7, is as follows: GAGVSQSPSNKVTEKGKDVELRCDPISGHTALYWYRQSLGQGLEFLIYFQGNSAPDKSGLPSDRFSAERTGGSVSTLTIQRTQQEDSAVYLCASSFAASRYYEQYFGPGTRLTVT.

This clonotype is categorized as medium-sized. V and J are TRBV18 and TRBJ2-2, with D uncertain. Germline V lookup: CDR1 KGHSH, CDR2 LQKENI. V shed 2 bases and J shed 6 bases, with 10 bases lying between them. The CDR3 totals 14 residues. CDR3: CASSPNSSPGELFF. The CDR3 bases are TGTGCCAGCTCACCAAATTCTAGTCCCGGGGAGCTGTTTTTT.

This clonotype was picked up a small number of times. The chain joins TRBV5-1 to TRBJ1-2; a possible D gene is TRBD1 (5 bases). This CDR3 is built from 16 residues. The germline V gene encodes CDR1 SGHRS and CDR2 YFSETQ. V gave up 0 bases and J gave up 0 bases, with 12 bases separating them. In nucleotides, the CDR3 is TGCGCCAGCAGCTTGGGGGGGGATGGAACTAACTATGGCTACACCTTC. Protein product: CASSLGGDGTNYGYTF.

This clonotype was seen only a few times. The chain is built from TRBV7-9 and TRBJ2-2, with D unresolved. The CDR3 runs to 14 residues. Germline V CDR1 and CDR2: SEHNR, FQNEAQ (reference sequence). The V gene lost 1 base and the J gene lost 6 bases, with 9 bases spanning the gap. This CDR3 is CASSLGALAGELFF. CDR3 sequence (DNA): TGTGCCAGCAGCTTAGGGGCCTTGGCCGGGGAGCTGTTTTTT.